A selection of T cell receptor beta chains follows, all from one sample in a study of blood T cell repertoires in COVID-19. Sequencing was performed with immunoSEQ multiplex PCR; in TCRdb, only in-frame clones are kept and a portion is missing. Altogether 200,000 to 250,000 clones are present, about 82% being singletons, with the ten largest covering roughly 2.2%. Sequenced: peripheral blood. The source is a woman in her seventies with COVID-19, enrolled during active disease. The conserved cysteine and the conserved F or W are not part of the CDR3 here. The D gene is left open where the match is weak.

j_gene: TRBJ2-5
d_gene: TRBD2
v_gene: TRBV10-3
CDR3aa: AISEVWRGVQETQY

j_gene: TRBJ2-5
d_gene: NA
v_gene: TRBV3-1/TRBV3-2
CDR3aa: ASSQDISVVQETQY

j_gene: TRBJ2-2
d_gene: NA
v_gene: TRBV19
CDR3aa: ASSRGYTGELF

j_gene: TRBJ1-1
d_gene: NA
v_gene: TRBV9
CDR3aa: ASSGTLGGLVDTEAF

j_gene: TRBJ2-7
d_gene: TRBD1
v_gene: TRBV5-6
CDR3aa: ASSPGTAYEQY

j_gene: TRBJ2-5
d_gene: TRBD1
v_gene: TRBV7-9
CDR3aa: ASSFSTGTGSKTQY

j_gene: TRBJ2-1
d_gene: TRBD2
v_gene: TRBV19
CDR3aa: ASSSGLAGEVEQF

j_gene: TRBJ2-7
d_gene: NA
v_gene: TRBV12-3/TRBV12-4
CDR3aa: ASSPPGLYEQY

j_gene: TRBJ1-3
d_gene: NA
v_gene: TRBV21-1
CDR3aa: ASSKRTGECGNTIY

j_gene: TRBJ2-7
d_gene: NA
v_gene: TRBV24-1
CDR3aa: ATSDPGPSYEQY

j_gene: TRBJ1-2
d_gene: NA
v_gene: TRBV6-5
CDR3aa: ASSYSGTNYGYT

j_gene: TRBJ2-1
d_gene: NA
v_gene: TRBV29-1
CDR3aa: SVEPVTGINEQF

j_gene: TRBJ1-1
d_gene: NA
v_gene: TRBV6-6
CDR3aa: ASREVNTEAF

j_gene: TRBJ1-4
d_gene: NA
v_gene: TRBV5-6
CDR3aa: ASSSWGSARREKLF

j_gene: TRBJ2-7
d_gene: TRBD1
v_gene: TRBV3-1/TRBV3-2
CDR3aa: ASSQFPGQGHYEQY

j_gene: TRBJ1-2
d_gene: TRBD1
v_gene: TRBV5-4
CDR3aa: ASSKGQTEANYGYT

j_gene: TRBJ2-7
d_gene: TRBD2
v_gene: TRBV6-5
CDR3aa: ASSYGTSGRYEQY

j_gene: TRBJ1-2
d_gene: TRBD1
v_gene: TRBV7-9
CDR3aa: ASSLVTGERSYT

j_gene: TRBJ2-3
d_gene: NA
v_gene: TRBV18
CDR3aa: ASSPRGGRTDTQY

j_gene: TRBJ2-3
d_gene: TRBD1
v_gene: TRBV4-1
CDR3aa: ASSPQGAFTDTQY

j_gene: TRBJ1-1
d_gene: NA
v_gene: TRBV28
CDR3aa: ASRITFTGGVTEAF

j_gene: TRBJ1-2
d_gene: NA
v_gene: TRBV7-9
CDR3aa: ASSSRDFYGYT

j_gene: TRBJ2-5
d_gene: NA
v_gene: TRBV7-3
CDR3aa: ASSLMGRLETQY

j_gene: TRBJ1-6
d_gene: TRBD1
v_gene: TRBV19
CDR3aa: ASSPKSGGNSPLH

j_gene: TRBJ2-7
d_gene: NA
v_gene: TRBV19
CDR3aa: ASSNRVYEQY

j_gene: TRBJ1-6
d_gene: NA
v_gene: TRBV6-5
CDR3aa: ASRVTSPGGSPLH

j_gene: TRBJ1-2
d_gene: TRBD1
v_gene: TRBV29-1
CDR3aa: SVDTGVVYGYT

j_gene: TRBJ1-1
d_gene: NA
v_gene: TRBV7-2
CDR3aa: ASSSGPLEGTAF

j_gene: TRBJ2-7
d_gene: NA
v_gene: TRBV18
CDR3aa: ASSKGTFSYEQY

j_gene: TRBJ1-1
d_gene: TRBD1
v_gene: TRBV9
CDR3aa: ASSPFLQGLEAEAF

j_gene: TRBJ2-1
d_gene: TRBD1
v_gene: TRBV18
CDR3aa: ASSPYGQGYYNNEQF